This T cell receptor beta chain was identified during a study of T cells expressing NK-cell markers (dated by TCRdb to 2020 to 2021). Context from the whole study: In sorted CD3+CD56+NKG2C+, CD3+CD56+NKG2C- and CD3+CD56-NKG2C+ T-cell subsets from several donors, TCR beta-chain repertoires were profiled. Among the eight sequenced donors, only one was HCMV-seronegative, while the other seven were HCMV-seropositive. The eight sequenced donors were randomly selected healthy volunteers, three men and five women. Illumina HiSeq 2000/2500, MiSeq or NextSeq was used to sequence libraries as 2 x 150 bp reads. Study-level results and caveats: In more than 5 donors, the dominant CD3+CD56+NKG2C+ clonotypes were found to rank among the top 10 CD8+ clonotypes and to make up roughly 1.0-8% of CD8+ T cells. Whether the expanded NKG2C-expressing T cell clones were specific for HCMV antigens remained unclear. Those dominant clonotypes were again the most abundant among CD3+CD56-NKG2C+ cells in a few donors, at roughly 25-65%.

TCRdb lists the instrument as Illumina HiSeq 2000. The TCR beta cDNA libraries were made using 5'RACE template switching, a step that added both a universal primer site and unique molecular identifiers. Synthesis of cDNA was primed from the TCR beta constant segment and was followed by two consecutive PCR amplification steps. The original methods were these. MIGEC handled demultiplexing of the reads and grouping by UMI, while MiTCR was used to assemble and quantify clonotypes. To exclude erroneous sequences, only TCR cDNA sequences supported by at least two reads were retained. The tcR package was used for downstream repertoire analysis, and clonotypes were matched between fractions using CDR3 nucleotide sequence together with V segment. VDJmatch was used to annotate antigen specificity against VDJdb, with one amino acid substitution in CDR3 permitted. TCRdb reprocessed the reads, so every CDR3 protein sequence counts as one entry and DNA is not shown. The V and J calls, along with clone size, are taken from TCRdb and not from the paper's own processing. This sample's table lists hundreds of thousands of distinct CDR3 sequences. Roughly 4.2% of the sample comes from the top ten.

HCMV serostatus was determined by detecting HCMV-specific IgG in serum with a commercial ELISA kit. Peripheral blood mononuclear cells were isolated from blood by Ficoll density gradient centrifugation. CDR1 and CDR2 were assigned from the germline V gene (reference sequence) as SEHNR and FQNEAQ. Measured from the cysteine to the phenylalanine, the CDR3 is 15 residues long. No DNA is given. In the case of this clonotype: Its antigen is unknown.

The sample was blood T cells: a sorted CD56 or NKG2C T cell subset, CD4+ or CD8+ T cells, or bulk PBMC T cells (not recorded which). Rearrangement joined TRBV7-9 to TRBJ2-1; TCRdb indicates TRBD2, and absent DNA this call remains unverified. This receptor was obtained from a woman aged 18 to 69 in good health. The CDR3 region has the sequence CASRMGGTSGIEQFF.